Shown below are 6 T cell receptor beta chains from a single sample sequenced in a study of cytomegalovirus exposure and HLA in healthy donors. Use of 60 Vbeta and 13 Jbeta primers characterized the PCR. Profiled with immunoSEQ multiplex PCR; TCRdb holds only in-frame clones, not every one. The sample contains approximately 90,000 clones, roughly 80% of which appear only once. Sequencing was performed on PBMCs. Receptors originate from a male donor in good health and CMV-seronegative.

The rearrangement joins TRBV7-8 to TRBJ1-6; D uncertain. Trimming removed 1 base from V and 7 bases from J, with 5 bases in between. The CDR3 extends over 13 amino acids. Germline loops: CDR1 SGHVS, CDR2 FQNEAQ. The CDR3 DNA reads TGTGCCAGCAGCTTAGAGCGGAATTCACCCCTCCACTTT. The encoded protein is CASSLERNSPLHF.

The V call is TRBV5-1, the J call TRBJ2-6, with a weak D call TRBD2 (5 bases). Trimming stripped 4 bases from V and 7 bases from J, with 12 bases between. Germline values: CDR1 SGHRS, CDR2 YFSETQ. The CDR3 is made up of 14 amino acids. CDR3 region: CASSREVVANVLTF. As DNA, the CDR3 is TGCGCCAGCAGCCGGGAAGTCGTCGCCAACGTCCTGACTTTC.

J is TRBJ1-1 and V is TRBV7-8; D is uncertain. Trimming cost V 4 bases and J 2 bases, with 5 bases left between them. This CDR3 comprises 12 residues. Per germline, CDR1 SGHVS and CDR2 FQNEAQ. This chain's CDR3 is CASSWSNTEAFF. The CDR3 DNA is TGTGCCAGCAGCTGGAGCAACACTGAAGCTTTCTTT.

This clone was detected only a few times. The V and J genes are TRBV6-1 and TRBJ2-3, with unresolved D. This CDR3 is built from 14 residues. Germline V CDR1 and CDR2: MNHNS, SASEGT. V was shortened by 3 bases and J by 1 base, with 8 bases between the two germline ends. In DNA form, the CDR3 reads TGTGCCAGCAGTGACTTCACGGGCACAGATACGCAGTATTTT. Residues: CASSDFTGTDTQYF.

This clone was detected only a few times. The V and J genes are TRBV28 and TRBJ2-6; D not resolved. CDR3 length: 13 residues. Trimming left V 9 bases short and J 1 base short, with 7 bases between. Germline V gene sequence: CDR1 MDHEN, CDR2 SYDVKM. Here the CDR3 reads CASHLSGANVLTF. The DNA of the CDR3 is TGTGCCAGTCACTTGTCTGGGGCCAACGTCCTGACTTTC.

The chain uses TRBV11-2 and TRBJ1-4; tentative D call: TRBD1 (6 bases). There are 13 residues in the CDR3. V was cut by 5 bases and J by 10 bases, with 14 bases left in between. Germline CDR1 is SGHAT and CDR2 is FQNNGV. The CDR3 DNA reads as TGTGCCAGCAGCCCGGGGGGGCAAAGAAAACTGTTTTTT. It encodes CASSPGGQRKLFF.